What follows is one T cell receptor (beta chain) and its context. Sequencing was performed with immunoSEQ multiplex PCR; in TCRdb, only in-frame clones are kept and a portion is missing. The table shows 95,000 to 110,000 clones, with approximately 87% occurring only once. This sample was taken from a study of blood T cell repertoires in COVID-19. As for the study in general: COVID-19 samples collected from the United States, Italy and Spain covered acute and convalescent phases.

There are 16 residues in the CDR3. The germline V gene has CDR1 LNHDA and CDR2 SQIVND (reference sequence). The V segment lost 3 bases and the J segment 4 bases; nucleotides outside the gene matches: 6. The V call is TRBV19, the J call TRBJ2-3, with 11 bases aligning to TRBD2. The specimen sequenced was peripheral blood. This TCR was sampled from a human donor in a cohort sampled during active or convalescent COVID-19. CDR3 loop: CASSMDISGGADTQYF. The CDR3 region has the DNA TGTGCCAGTAGTATGGATATTAGCGGGGGGGCAGATACGCAGTATTTT. Together with reference TRBV19 and TRBJ2-3, the CDR3 gives the full variable domain: DGGITQSPKYLFRKEGQNVTLSCEQNLNHDAMYWYRQDPGQGLRLIYYSQIVNDFQKGDIAEGYSVSREKKESFPLTVTSAQKNPTAFYLCASSMDISGGADTQYFGPGTRLTVL.